A single sample is the source of the 30 T cell receptor beta chains below, sequenced in a study of T cells in Graves' hyperthyroidism and ophthalmopathy. What was amplified from RNA transcripts were TCR beta CDR3 regions. Primed by the HTBI set, a first-round RT-PCR was run on the TCR CDR3. TCRdb itself ran the multiplex PCR reads through MiXCR, one entry per CDR3 protein. This sample has under 400,000 distinct CDR3 sequences, with 25% found just once. Sequenced sample: blood. Source of these receptors: a man between 45 and 60 years old with Graves' hyperthyroidism.

The chain has TRBV7-9 and TRBJ2-3, with D unresolved. Trimming left V 4 bases short and J 2 bases short, with 7 bases between. Germline V gene lookup returns CDR1 SEHNR and CDR2 FQNEAQ (reference sequence). The CDR3 consists of 13 residues. This CDR3 reads CASSSVFTDTQYF. The CDR3 DNA is TGTGCCAGCAGCTCGGTTTTCACAGATACGCAGTATTTT.

Many counts were recorded for this clonotype. V is TRBV6-2 or TRBV6-3 and J is TRBJ2-3; possibly TRBD1 or TRBD2 for D (5 bases each). Germline V gene data show CDR1 as MNHEY and CDR2 as SVGEGT. CDR3 length equals 15 residues. Trimming pared 2 bases from V and 0 bases from J, leaving 9 bases between. In nucleotides, the CDR3 is TGTGCCAGCAGTTACGGAGAGGGGAGCACAGATACGCAGTATTTT. It encodes CASSYGEGSTDTQYF.

This clonotype was detected a few times. The genes are TRBV29-1 and TRBJ2-1; D not certain. The germline CDR1 and CDR2 sequences are SQVTM and ANQGSEA. V was shortened by 0 bases and J by 8 bases, with 8 bases between the two germline ends. The CDR3 runs 12 residues. As DNA, the CDR3 is TGCAGCGTTGAAGAGGGATTAGATGAGCAGTTCTTC. Its protein is CSVEEGLDEQFF.

This clonotype was seen a handful of times. DNA of the CDR3: TGCAGCGTCCAAGCCGCTATCTATGGCTACACCTTC. As protein: CSVQAAIYGYTF. The genes are TRBV29-1 and TRBJ1-2; no firm D call. The CDR3 has 12 amino acids. Germline values: CDR1 SQVTM, CDR2 ANQGSEA. V lost 6 bases and J 4 bases, leaving 12 bases between the germline ends.

This clonotype has only a few counts. The chain recombines TRBV6-1 with TRBJ2-1, with D tentatively TRBD1 (5 bases). CDR3 size: 14 residues. V was trimmed by 1 base and J by 8 bases, leaving 12 bases between them. Per the germline V gene, CDR1 is MNHNS and CDR2 is SASEGT. The CDR3 is CASSEGAGPHEQFF. CDR3 in DNA: TGTGCCAGCAGTGAAGGGGCAGGGCCCCATGAGCAGTTCTTC.

This clonotype was picked up many times. The chain uses TRBV28 and TRBJ1-2, with D unresolved. This CDR3 is 12 amino acids long. Trimming took off 10 bases at V and 3 bases at J, with 12 bases between the two ends. CDR1 is MDHEN and CDR2 is SYDVKM in the germline V gene. The CDR3 DNA reads as TGTGCCACCGCCAATGGGCACTATGGCTACACCTTC. It specifies CATANGHYGYTF.

The sample holds many counts of this clonotype. V usage is TRBV7-9 and J usage is TRBJ2-7; 10 bases match TRBD1. The V gene's germline CDR1 is SEHNR and CDR2 FQNEAQ (reference sequence). The CDR3 has 18 residues. V lost 0 bases to trimming and J lost 3 bases; unmatched junction nucleotides: 11. The DNA for the CDR3 is TGTGCCAGCAGCTTAGCGGGGGGACAGGGGTCAACCCTCTACGAGCAGTACTTC. This encodes CASSLAGGQGSTLYEQYF.

This clonotype was detected only a few times. The V call is TRBV20-1, the J call TRBJ2-7; TRBD1 is a possible D gene (6 bases). The germline V and J ends were trimmed by 6 bases and 2 bases, with 11 bases remaining between them. The CDR3 extends over 12 amino acids. CDR1 and CDR2 (germline): DFQATT, SNEGSKA (reference sequence). This chain's CDR3 is CSAGTGPYEQYF. For the CDR3, the DNA is TGCAGTGCCGGAACAGGGCCCTACGAGCAGTACTTC.

CDR3 sequence (DNA): TGCAGTGCCCGGGACGGAGCTAAGGTTGACATTCAGTACTTC. Translating gives CSARDGAKVDIQYF. The chain has TRBV20-1 and TRBJ2-4, with D possibly called TRBD1 or TRBD2 (5 bases each). Germline V lookup: CDR1 DFQATT, CDR2 SNEGSKA (reference sequence). The CDR3 has 14 residues. V was trimmed by 6 bases and J by 8 bases, leaving 20 bases between them.

The chain couples TRBV5-1 to TRBJ2-7; 7 bases map to TRBD1. The V and J ends lost 4 bases and 7 bases, in that order; junction bases with no gene match: 14. The CDR3 is 15 residues long. In germline, CDR1 is SGHRS, CDR2 YFSETQ. The CDR3 is CASSALRTGPREQYF. The CDR3 DNA follows: TGCGCCAGCAGCGCGTTAAGGACAGGCCCCCGGGAGCAGTACTTC.

This clonotype showed up many times. The V gene is TRBV3-1, the J gene TRBJ2-3; 8 bases are a match to TRBD2. Germline V gene sequence: CDR1 LGHDT, CDR2 YNNKEL (reference sequence). J was trimmed by 6 bases and V by 4 bases; bases with no gene match: 6. This CDR3 spans 14 amino acids. CDR3 in amino acids: CASSRAGVVDTQYF. CDR3 DNA sequence: TGTGCCAGCAGCCGAGCGGGAGTGGTTGATACGCAGTATTTT.

V is TRBV6-1 and J is TRBJ1-5; D is undetermined. This CDR3 contains 13 residues. Germline loops: CDR1 MNHNS, CDR2 SASEGT. V lost 8 bases, J lost 3 bases, and 11 bases lay in between. CDR3 nucleotide sequence: TGTGCCAGCCACGAGGTTACCAATCAGCCCCAGCATTTT. It specifies CASHEVTNQPQHF.

In this sample, this clonotype turned up many times. The J gene is TRBJ2-5, the V gene TRBV7-9; 13 nucleotides line up with TRBD2. V lost 4 bases to trimming and J lost 5 bases; unmatched junction nucleotides: 16. The CDR3 is made up of 19 amino acids. Germline V gene sequence: CDR1 SEHNR, CDR2 FQNEAQ (reference sequence). The CDR3, as DNA: TGTGCCAGCAGCTCCCGACAGGCCACTAGCGGGAGGGCCCGGGAGACCCAGTACTTC. Protein: CASSSRQATSGRARETQYF.

This clonotype occurred a few times. The chain couples TRBV18 to TRBJ2-5; D is possibly TRBD1 (6 bases). Trimming stripped 2 bases from V and 12 bases from J, with 19 bases between. The V gene's germline CDR1 is KGHSH and CDR2 LQKENI. The CDR3 sequence is 14 residues long. The CDR3 reads CASSPSQGPLVKYF. The CDR3 DNA reads TGTGCCAGCTCACCATCGCAGGGGCCGCTTGTGAAGTACTTC. The entire variable domain, with the rest obtained from reference TRBV18 and TRBJ2-5, is as follows: NAGVMQNPRHLVRRRGQEARLRCSPMKGHSHVYWYRQLPEEGLKFMVYLQKENIIDESGMPKERFSAEFPKEGPSILRIQQVVRGDSAAYFCASSPSQGPLVKYFGPGTRLLVL.

This clonotype was detected only a few times. The V and J genes are TRBV12-3 or TRBV12-4 and TRBJ2-4; D possibly corresponds to TRBD1 (6 bases). Trimming took off 5 bases at V and 9 bases at J, with 8 bases between the two ends. This CDR3 region has 11 residues. CDR3 residues: CASSIQGIQYF. Written as DNA, the CDR3 is TGTGCCAGCAGTATACAGGGCATTCAGTACTTC.

A note on this clonotype: Possible read error: a much larger clone is one base away. The J gene is TRBJ2-2, the V gene TRBV7-9; D ambiguous. Germline CDR1 and CDR2: SEHNR and FQNEAQ (reference sequence). The CDR3 covers 12 residues. Trimming left V 1 base short and J 7 bases short, with 4 bases between. The chain's CDR3 is CASSLVVGELFF. The CDR3 bases are TGTGCCAGCAGCTTAGTTGTCGGGGAGCTGTTTTTT.

This chain uses TRBV19 with TRBJ1-1; D perhaps matches TRBD1 (5 bases). Trimming removed 7 bases at V and 4 bases at J, with 13 bases between. The CDR3 covers 13 residues. CDR1 is LNHDA, CDR2 SQIVND, per germline (reference sequence). CDR3 sequence (DNA): TGTGCCAGTAACTCGCAGGGTTTCACTGAAGCTTTCTTT. Protein: CASNSQGFTEAFF.

This clonotype was counted only a few times. The rearrangement joins TRBV6-2 or TRBV6-3 to TRBJ1-1; TRBD1 matches at 8 bases. Looked up from germline, CDR1 is MNHEY and CDR2 is SVGEGT. This CDR3 has 14 amino acids. Trimming took 6 bases from V and 3 from J; bases not matched to a gene: 6. The CDR3 loop reads CASRYNRGYTEAFF. The DNA of the CDR3 is TGTGCCAGCAGGTACAACAGGGGGTACACTGAAGCTTTCTTT.

As for this clonotype: This may stem from a read error, because a much larger clone lies one nucleotide away. The rearrangement uses TRBV12-3 or TRBV12-4 and TRBJ2-1; 12 bases align to TRBD2. The end of the DNA is better explained by TRBJ2-7, so the J call may be wrong. This CDR3 has 14 amino acids. The CDR3 nucleotides are TGTGCCAGCTCCCCTAGCGGGAGGGTCAATGAGCAGTACTTC. Its protein product is CASSPSGRVNEQYF.

The sample holds many counts of this clonotype. V is TRBV11-2 and J is TRBJ2-1; 8 bases fit TRBD2. Germline V CDR1 and CDR2: SGHAT, FQNNGV. The CDR3 is 15 residues long. V shed 1 base and J 7 bases; nucleotides not matched to a gene: 6. The CDR3 bases are TGTGCCAGCAGCTTAGGAGCGGGAGAGTGGAATGAGCAGTTCTTC. Translated, it gives CASSLGAGEWNEQFF.

CDR3 in amino acids: CASSLESRGTPAFF. CDR3 sequence (DNA): TGTGCCAGCAGCTTAGAATCCCGCGGGACCCCTGCTTTCTTT. This chain links TRBV7-9 with TRBJ1-1; D is possibly TRBD1 (5 bases). V was clipped by 1 base and J by 11 bases, with 17 bases between them. The CDR3 is 14 residues long. Germline values: CDR1 SEHNR, CDR2 FQNEAQ (reference sequence).

The chain carries TRBV7-2 and TRBJ1-5; D might be TRBD1 (5 bases). The CDR3 has 15 amino acids. Germline values: CDR1 SGHTA, CDR2 FQGNSA. Trimming removed 0 bases from V and 3 bases from J, with 9 bases in between. CDR3 residues: CASSLAREVNQPQHF. CDR3 bases: TGTGCCAGCAGCTTAGCCAGGGAGGTCAATCAGCCCCAGCATTTT.

This chain joins TRBV7-9 and TRBJ2-7; 8 nucleotides line up with TRBD1. Germline V gives CDR1 SEHNR, CDR2 FQNEAQ (reference sequence). This CDR3 is 15 amino acids long. After removal of 5 bases from V and 6 bases from J, the junction contained 12 bases not matched to a gene. In DNA form, the CDR3 reads TGTGCCAGCAGCGTACGACCGGGACAGGAAGGCGAGCAGTACTTC. It codes for CASSVRPGQEGEQYF.

There are a few counts of this clonotype. The rearrangement joins TRBV20-1 to TRBJ2-1, with 8 bases aligning to TRBD1. V shed 3 bases, J shed 5 bases, and the junction held 3 bases outside the gene matches. The CDR3 has 13 amino acids. The V gene's germline CDR1 is DFQATT and CDR2 SNEGSKA (reference sequence). The CDR3, as DNA: TGCAGTGCTAGGGACAGGGCCCACAATGAGCAGTTCTTC. Protein sequence: CSARDRAHNEQFF.

CDR3 coding DNA: TGTGCCAGCAGGGTGGGAGGGGAGGGTGATGAGCAGTTCTTC. Its protein product is CASRVGGEGDEQFF. This chain connects TRBV27 to TRBJ2-1; 7 positions agree with TRBD2. The V and J ends lost 6 bases and 8 bases, in that order; junction bases with no gene match: 10. The CDR3 has 14 residues. CDR1 is MNHEY, CDR2 SMNVEV, per germline (reference sequence).

This clonotype has at least ten counts. The chain is built from TRBV28 and TRBJ2-3, with TRBD2 as a possible D gene (6 bases). CDR1 MDHEN and CDR2 SYDVKM come from the germline V gene. This CDR3 contains 15 residues. Trimming stripped 8 bases from V and 4 bases from J, with 19 bases between. The CDR3 sequence: CASPPSLAPSDTQYF. For the CDR3, the DNA is TGTGCCAGCCCCCCTTCTCTAGCGCCATCAGATACGCAGTATTTT.

The chain employs TRBV5-1 and TRBJ2-7; a weak D match, TRBD1 (5 bases). Between the trimmed V and J ends, which lost 3 bases and 2 bases, there was a span of 9 bases. CDR1 is SGHRS, CDR2 YFSETQ, per germline. This CDR3 region has 13 residues. CDR3 DNA sequence: TGCGCCAGCAGCTCTTGGGGCCCCTACGAGCAGTACTTC. Encoded protein: CASSSWGPYEQYF.

The chain joins TRBV18 to TRBJ2-7; D gene ambiguous. Germline loops: CDR1 KGHSH, CDR2 LQKENI. V was trimmed by 2 bases and J by 5 bases, leaving 7 bases between them. The CDR3 spans 12 residues. CDR3 nucleotides: TGTGCCAGCTCACCAATGGCGGACGAGCAGTACTTC. Translating gives CASSPMADEQYF.

This clonotype was counted only a few times. The chain links TRBV29-1 to TRBJ2-1; D remains ambiguous. Trimming stripped 4 bases from V and 3 bases from J, with 10 bases between. Germline values: CDR1 SQVTM, CDR2 ANQGSEA. This CDR3 contains 13 residues. The CDR3 loop reads CSVGVRDYNEQFF. The CDR3 nucleotides are TGCAGCGTTGGGGTGAGAGACTACAATGAGCAGTTCTTC.

This clonotype was found many times. This chain connects TRBV12-3 or TRBV12-4 to TRBJ2-3; TRBD2 matches at 10 bases. CDR3 length equals 15 residues. V shed 2 bases and J 4 bases; nucleotides not matched to a gene: 3. Written as DNA, the CDR3 is TGTGCCAGCAGTTTAAGCGGGAGGGACCCAGATACGCAGTATTTT. It encodes CASSLSGRDPDTQYF.